A selection of T cell receptor beta chains follows, all from one sample in a study of blood T cell repertoires in COVID-19. Some clones are missing from TCRdb's copy, which holds only in-frame ones; the method was immunoSEQ multiplex PCR. The top ten clones hold 11% of a sample with some 270,000 clones, roughly 85% of them seen once. The sequenced material came from peripheral blood. These receptors originate from a woman in her 70s with acute or convalescent COVID-19. CDR3s leave out the opening cysteine and the closing phenylalanine or tryptophan. Fields, in order: V gene, CDR3 protein.

v_call: TRBV18; cdr3_aa: ASSPTGLEAF
v_call: TRBV27; cdr3_aa: ASIPRFPGNTIY
v_call: TRBV6-5; cdr3_aa: ASTGTGKEKLF
v_call: TRBV4-1; cdr3_aa: ASKIERGSGNTIY
v_call: TRBV2; cdr3_aa: ASTGEGRVAF
v_call: TRBV7-8; cdr3_aa: ASSFEVFGQY
v_call: TRBV18; cdr3_aa: ASSPLPLEGYT
v_call: TRBV11-1; cdr3_aa: ASSPEEQGTTEAF
v_call: TRBV19; cdr3_aa: ASSNGEQF
v_call: TRBV3-1/TRBV3-2; cdr3_aa: ASSQNWGTAYGYT
v_call: TRBV5-1; cdr3_aa: ASSPTGTSGYEQF
v_call: TRBV5-6; cdr3_aa: ASSRDFLNYGYT
v_call: TRBV5-1; cdr3_aa: ASSLTLEDTQY
v_call: TRBV9; cdr3_aa: ASSASGHNEQF
v_call: TRBV29-1; cdr3_aa: SVDRDGTEAF
v_call: TRBV12-3/TRBV12-4; cdr3_aa: ASSRRTNEKLF
v_call: TRBV14; cdr3_aa: ASSHRTGPSGGYT
v_call: TRBV3-1/TRBV3-2; cdr3_aa: ASTFRGGNTIY
v_call: TRBV5-6; cdr3_aa: ASSSRGRLGYEQY
v_call: TRBV4-1; cdr3_aa: ASSQDHSGVYNEQF
v_call: TRBV20-1; cdr3_aa: SASKGGANTGELF
v_call: TRBV7-9; cdr3_aa: ASSFSGNSPLH
v_call: TRBV2; cdr3_aa: ASSGGGAVSGNTIY
v_call: TRBV7-8; cdr3_aa: ASSSGYGYT
v_call: TRBV6-5; cdr3_aa: ASTLTGGRTEAF
v_call: TRBV6-2/TRBV6-3; cdr3_aa: ASSSHRENTEAF
v_call: TRBV6-1; cdr3_aa: ASSEGARVAKNIQY
v_call: TRBV11-2; cdr3_aa: ASSFTRRHRGRIGEAF
v_call: TRBV3-1/TRBV3-2; cdr3_aa: ASSRRGGSEKLF
v_call: TRBV4-2; cdr3_aa: ASSQITGGRTDTQY
v_call: TRBV2; cdr3_aa: ASLAGGHLETQY
v_call: TRBV19; cdr3_aa: ASSNTGTGSEKLF
v_call: TRBV24-1; cdr3_aa: ATSDPPRTGSGNTIY
v_call: TRBV2; cdr3_aa: ASSRTYRDYGYT
v_call: TRBV6-4; cdr3_aa: ARQGAVQPQH
v_call: TRBV5-1; cdr3_aa: ASSLTGGGETQY
v_call: TRBV2; cdr3_aa: ASSSRPGEQY
v_call: TRBV30; cdr3_aa: AWSRTGGNQPQH
v_call: TRBV19; cdr3_aa: ATSTSGGSEQF
v_call: TRBV5-6; cdr3_aa: ASSAHRYEQY
v_call: TRBV29-1; cdr3_aa: SVDSSAGRNTEAF
v_call: TRBV28; cdr3_aa: ASSLPTGANYGYT
v_call: TRBV2; cdr3_aa: ATRGFGALH